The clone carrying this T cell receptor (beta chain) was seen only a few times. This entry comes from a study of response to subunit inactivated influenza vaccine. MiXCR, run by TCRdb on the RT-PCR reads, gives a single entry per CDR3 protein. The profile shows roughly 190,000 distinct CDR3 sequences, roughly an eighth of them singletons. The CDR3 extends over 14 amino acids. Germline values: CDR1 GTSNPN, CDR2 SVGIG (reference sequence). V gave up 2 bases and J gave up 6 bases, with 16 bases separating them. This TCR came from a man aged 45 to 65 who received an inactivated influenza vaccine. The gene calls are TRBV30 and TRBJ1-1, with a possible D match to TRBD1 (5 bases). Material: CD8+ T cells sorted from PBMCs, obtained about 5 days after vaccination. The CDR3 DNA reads TGTGCCTGGAGTCTAGGGATAGGGGAACCTGAAGCTTTCTTT. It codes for CAWSLGIGEPEAFF.